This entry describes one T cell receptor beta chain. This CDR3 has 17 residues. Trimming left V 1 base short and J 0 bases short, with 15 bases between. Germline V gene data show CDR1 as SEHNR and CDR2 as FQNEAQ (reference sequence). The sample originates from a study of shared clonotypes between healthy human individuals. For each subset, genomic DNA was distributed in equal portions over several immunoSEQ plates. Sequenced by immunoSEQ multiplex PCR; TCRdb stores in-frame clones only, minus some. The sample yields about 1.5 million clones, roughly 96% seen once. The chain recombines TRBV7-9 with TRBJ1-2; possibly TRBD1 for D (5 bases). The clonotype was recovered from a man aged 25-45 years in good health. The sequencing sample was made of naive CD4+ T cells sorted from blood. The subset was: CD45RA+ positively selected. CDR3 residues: CASSLEAAGGANYGYTF. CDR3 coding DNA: TGTGCCAGCAGCTTAGAAGCAGCCGGGGGTGCTAACTATGGCTACACCTTC.